This T cell receptor beta chain derives from a study of T cell changes during pregnancy in multiple sclerosis. The method was immunoSEQ multiplex PCR; TCRdb's version includes in-frame clones alone and lacks a portion of them. The table has around 34,000 clones, 90% seen once; the top ten hold 4.5%. CDR1 is SGDLS and CDR2 is YYNGEE in the germline V gene. The CDR3 consists of 16 residues. V gave up 2 bases and J gave up 2 bases; unmatched junction bases: 7. This chain connects TRBV9 to TRBJ2-7; 10 bases align to TRBD1. Source: CD8+ T cells from peripheral blood mononuclear cells, taken after pregnancy. The TCR originated in a female donor with multiple sclerosis, enrolled in a pregnancy study. The CDR3 DNA is TGTGCCAGCAGCGTCTCCCGGGACAGGGGAACCTACGAGCAGTACTTC. Its protein is CASSVSRDRGTYEQYF.